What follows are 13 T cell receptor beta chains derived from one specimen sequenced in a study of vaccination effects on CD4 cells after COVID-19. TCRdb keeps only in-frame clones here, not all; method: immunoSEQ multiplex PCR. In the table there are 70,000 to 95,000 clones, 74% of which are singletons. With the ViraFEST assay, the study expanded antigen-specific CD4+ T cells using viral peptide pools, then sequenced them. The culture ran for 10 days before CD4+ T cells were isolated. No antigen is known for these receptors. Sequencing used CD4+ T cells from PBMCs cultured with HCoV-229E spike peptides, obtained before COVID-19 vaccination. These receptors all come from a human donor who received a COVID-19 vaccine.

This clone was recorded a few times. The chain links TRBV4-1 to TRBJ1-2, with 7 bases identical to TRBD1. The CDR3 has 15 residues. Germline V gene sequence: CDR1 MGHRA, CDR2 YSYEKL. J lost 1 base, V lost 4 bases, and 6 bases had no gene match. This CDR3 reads CASSRGTGVNYGYTF. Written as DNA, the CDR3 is TGCGCCAGCAGCCGAGGAACAGGGGTTAACTATGGCTACACCTTC.

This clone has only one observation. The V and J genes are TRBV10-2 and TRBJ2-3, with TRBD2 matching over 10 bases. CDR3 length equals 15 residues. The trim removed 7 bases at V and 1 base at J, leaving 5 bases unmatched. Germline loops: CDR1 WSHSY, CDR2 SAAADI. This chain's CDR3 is CASITGTSGTDTQYF. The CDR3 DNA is TGCGCCAGCATCACCGGGACTAGCGGCACAGATACGCAGTATTTT.

CDR3 sequence (DNA): TGTGCCAGCAGCTTAAGACAGGGTGTTAGCGAGACCCAGTACTTC. Amino acid sequence: CASSLRQGVSETQYF. The V gene is TRBV7-2, the J gene TRBJ2-5; TRBD1 aligns across 7 bases. After removal of 2 bases from V and 5 bases from J, the junction contained 8 bases not matched to a gene. The CDR3 has 15 residues. The V gene's germline CDR1 is SGHTA and CDR2 FQGNSA.

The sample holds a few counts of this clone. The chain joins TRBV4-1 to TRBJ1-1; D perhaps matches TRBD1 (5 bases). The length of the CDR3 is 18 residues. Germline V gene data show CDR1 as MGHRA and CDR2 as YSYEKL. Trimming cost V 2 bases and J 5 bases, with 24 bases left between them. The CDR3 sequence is CASSQFSQDRGIRTEAFF. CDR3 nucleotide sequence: TGCGCCAGCAGCCAATTCTCACAGGATAGAGGGATCAGGACTGAAGCTTTCTTT.

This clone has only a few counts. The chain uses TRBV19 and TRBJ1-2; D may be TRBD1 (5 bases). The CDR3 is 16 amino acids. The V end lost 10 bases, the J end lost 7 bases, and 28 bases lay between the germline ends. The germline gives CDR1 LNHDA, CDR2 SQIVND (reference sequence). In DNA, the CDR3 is TGTGCCACGGACACGGCCGGGGCCTGGGGGGAAAGTGGCTACACCTTC. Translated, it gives CATDTAGAWGESGYTF.

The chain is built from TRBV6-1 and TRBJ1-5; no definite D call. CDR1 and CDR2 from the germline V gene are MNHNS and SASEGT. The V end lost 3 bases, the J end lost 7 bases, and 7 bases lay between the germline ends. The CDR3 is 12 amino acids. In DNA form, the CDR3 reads TGTGCCAGCAGTGATTACCGGCAGCCCCAGCATTTT. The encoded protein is CASSDYRQPQHF.

CDR3 nucleotides: TGTGCCAGCAGCTTAGTCAGGACATATAATTCACCCCTCCACTTT. This codes for CASSLVRTYNSPLHF. V gene TRBV11-2 combines with J gene TRBJ1-6; D is possibly TRBD1 (5 bases). Between the trimmed V and J ends, which lost 1 base and 4 bases, there was a span of 8 bases. Germline V CDR1 and CDR2: SGHAT, FQNNGV. This CDR3 is 15 amino acids long.

CDR3 loop: CASSIRRDEKLFF. DNA for the CDR3: TGTGCCAGTAGTATAAGACGGGATGAAAAACTGTTTTTT. J is TRBJ1-4 and V is TRBV19; D not resolved. The CDR3 totals 13 residues. The V end lost 2 bases, the J end lost 6 bases, and 7 bases lay between the germline ends. Germline-derived CDR1 and CDR2 are LNHDA and SQIVND (reference sequence).

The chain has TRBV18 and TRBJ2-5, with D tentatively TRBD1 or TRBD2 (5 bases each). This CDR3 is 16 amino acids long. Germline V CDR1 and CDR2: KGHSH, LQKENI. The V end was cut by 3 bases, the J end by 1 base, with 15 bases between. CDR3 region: CASSPPEGRSQETQYF. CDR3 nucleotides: TGTGCCAGCTCACCCCCAGAGGGACGGTCCCAAGAGACCCAGTACTTC.

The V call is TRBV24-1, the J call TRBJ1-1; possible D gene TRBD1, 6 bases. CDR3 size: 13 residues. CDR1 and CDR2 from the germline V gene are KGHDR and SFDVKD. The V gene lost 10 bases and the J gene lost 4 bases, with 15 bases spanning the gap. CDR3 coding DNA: TGTGCCACAAGAGGGGGGGGAGGCACTGAAGCTTTCTTT. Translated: CATRGGGGTEAFF.

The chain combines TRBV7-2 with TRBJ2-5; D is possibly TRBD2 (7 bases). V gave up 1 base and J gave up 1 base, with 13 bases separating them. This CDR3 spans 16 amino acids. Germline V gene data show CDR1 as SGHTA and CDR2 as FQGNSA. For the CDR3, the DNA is TGTGCCAGCAGCTTAGTGGCGGGGGCTGTCCAAGAGACCCAGTACTTC. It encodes CASSLVAGAVQETQYF.

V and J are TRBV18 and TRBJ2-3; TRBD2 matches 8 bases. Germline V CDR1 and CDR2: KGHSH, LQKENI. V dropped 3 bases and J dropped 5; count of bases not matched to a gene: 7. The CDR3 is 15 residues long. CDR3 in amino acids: CASSPLAGGQDTQYF. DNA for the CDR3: TGTGCCAGCTCACCTCTGGCGGGGGGTCAAGATACGCAGTATTTT.

This CDR3 reads CASSYTLIWGAQETQYF. In DNA form, the CDR3 reads TGTGCCAGCAGTTACACCCTAATCTGGGGGGCCCAAGAGACCCAGTACTTC. The rearrangement joins TRBV2 to TRBJ2-5; D tentatively fits TRBD1 or TRBD2 (6 bases each). Germline loops: CDR1 SNHLY, CDR2 FYNNEI. The V gene lost 5 bases and the J gene lost 1 base, with 20 bases spanning the gap. CDR3 length equals 17 residues. Full variable domain (remainder filled in from reference TRBV2 and TRBJ2-5): EPEVTQTPSHQVTQMGQEVILRCVPISNHLYFYWYRQILGQKVEFLVSFYNNEISEKSEIFDDQFSVERPDGSNFTLKIRSTKLEDSAMYFCASSYTLIWGAQETQYFGPGTRLLVL.